The next 22 T cell receptor beta chains were all read from a single sample in a study of control samples from healthy donors and cancer patients. Sequencing was performed with immunoSEQ multiplex PCR; in TCRdb, only in-frame clones are kept and a portion is missing. The sample includes over 70,000 clones, roughly nine tenths of them seen just once. The sample was PBMCs. The receptors shown here come from a woman in her forties or fifties with colorectal cancer.

V and J are TRBV4-3 and TRBJ2-3; the match to TRBD2 covers 9 bases. V lost 1 base to trimming and J lost 4 bases; unmatched junction nucleotides: 9. This CDR3 has 17 residues. Germline CDR1 LGHNA, CDR2 YSLEER. CDR3 residues: CASSQGGGGARPDTQYF. The CDR3 DNA reads TGCGCCAGCAGCCAAGGGGGCGGGGGGGCCCGCCCAGATACGCAGTATTTT.

As DNA, the CDR3 is TGTGCCAGCAGCCCCAGGACGGCGGGCAATCAGCCCCAGCATTTT. Amino acid sequence: CASSPRTAGNQPQHF. This sequence joins TRBV3-1 (or the pseudogene TRBV3-2) and TRBJ1-5; D not resolved. The germline gives CDR1 LGHDT, CDR2 YNNKEL (reference sequence). The CDR3 loop spans 15 amino acids. Trimming removed 4 bases from V and 2 bases from J, with 12 bases in between.

The V gene is TRBV20-1, the J gene TRBJ2-3, with D possibly being TRBD2 (6 bases). The V end was cut by 3 bases, the J end by 5 bases, with 6 bases between. The length of the CDR3 is 11 residues. Germline loops: CDR1 DFQATT, CDR2 SNEGSKA (reference sequence). The CDR3 DNA is TGCAGTGCTAGGGGGGGAGATACGCAGTATTTT. It codes for CSARGGDTQYF.

The V call is TRBV3-1 (or the pseudogene TRBV3-2), the J call TRBJ1-2; no firm D call. The CDR3 sequence is 11 residues long. Trimming removed 6 bases at V and 4 bases at J, with 6 bases between. In germline, CDR1 is LGHDT, CDR2 YNNKEL (reference sequence). The CDR3 loop reads CASRGGYGYTF. As DNA, the CDR3 is TGTGCCAGCAGGGGCGGCTATGGCTACACCTTC.

The rearrangement joins TRBV6-5 to TRBJ2-1; maybe TRBD1 (5 bases). This CDR3 is built from 11 residues. CDR1 MNHEY and CDR2 SVGAGI come from the germline V gene. Deletions cut 5 bases from V and 11 bases from J, with 10 bases between. CDR3 loop: CASSQTVKQFF. CDR3 sequence (DNA): TGTGCCAGCAGTCAGACAGTTAAGCAGTTCTTC.

The chain is built from TRBV7-9 and TRBJ2-1; the match to TRBD1 covers 9 bases. Germline lookup yields CDR1 SEHNR and CDR2 FQNEAQ (reference sequence). The CDR3 sequence is 14 residues long. Losses at the gene ends were 5 bases for V and 8 bases for J; bases not matched to a gene: 7. CDR3 protein: CASSPGTGLDEQFF. The CDR3 nucleotides read TGTGCCAGCAGCCCCGGGACAGGGTTAGATGAGCAGTTCTTC.

The V and J genes are TRBV7-2 and TRBJ2-5, with D unclear. This CDR3 contains 11 residues. V lost 6 bases, J lost 4 bases, and 6 bases lay in between. CDR1 is SGHTA, CDR2 FQGNSA, per germline. As DNA, the CDR3 is TGTGCCAGCAGGGTTTCAGAGACCCAGTACTTC. Encoded protein: CASRVSETQYF.

V gene TRBV2 combines with J gene TRBJ2-7; possible D gene TRBD1, 5 bases. Germline CDR1 reads SNHLY; CDR2 reads FYNNEI. The CDR3 consists of 16 residues. The CDR3 loop reads CASSEASYRSTYGQYV. CDR3 bases: TGTGCCAGCAGTGAAGCGTCGTACAGGTCGACATACGGGCAGTACGTC.

This chain uses TRBV5-1 with TRBJ1-2; possibly TRBD1 for D (6 bases). CDR3 size: 15 residues. Germline CDR1 SGHRS, CDR2 YFSETQ. V lost 4 bases and J 2 bases, leaving 15 bases between the germline ends. The DNA for the CDR3 is TGCGCCAGCAGCCTGAGTACGGGACAAAACTATGGCTACACCTTC. It codes for CASSLSTGQNYGYTF.

This chain connects TRBV3-1 (or the pseudogene TRBV3-2) to TRBJ2-1; D is uncertain. The V end was cut by 4 bases, the J end by 3 bases, with 10 bases between. From germline, CDR1 is LGHDT and CDR2 YNNKEL (reference sequence). The CDR3 spans 14 residues. CDR3 sequence: CASSRHDIYNEQFF. CDR3 nucleotide sequence: TGTGCCAGCAGCCGCCACGACATCTACAATGAGCAGTTCTTC.

V is TRBV10-3 and J is TRBJ2-2; D might be TRBD1 (6 bases). V dropped 6 bases and J dropped 0 bases, with 11 bases sitting between them. The CDR3 extends over 15 amino acids. Germline V gives CDR1 ENHRY, CDR2 SYGVKD. The CDR3 region has the DNA TGTGCCATCAGATCCGGGACACCGAACACCGGGGAGCTGTTTTTT. Its protein product is CAIRSGTPNTGELFF.

J is TRBJ2-1 and V is TRBV6-5; TRBD2 agrees at 7 bases. This CDR3 has 15 residues. CDR1 is MNHEY, CDR2 SVGAGI, per germline. With V trimmed by 6 bases and J by 4 bases, 9 bases remained unmatched. The CDR3 is CASRDLGGGYNEQFF. CDR3 DNA sequence: TGTGCCAGCAGGGACCTTGGCGGGGGATACAATGAGCAGTTCTTC.

The chain has TRBV28 and TRBJ2-1; no clear D. CDR3 size: 12 residues. Trimming removed 5 bases at V and 4 bases at J, with 6 bases between. In germline, CDR1 is MDHEN, CDR2 SYDVKM. CDR3 DNA: TGTGCCAGCAGTCCTCCGTACAATGAGCAGTTCTTC. It codes for CASSPPYNEQFF.

This clone has only a few counts. The chain carries TRBV7-2 and TRBJ1-6; weak D call: TRBD1 (5 bases). The CDR3 consists of 15 residues. Trimming took off 2 bases at V and 9 bases at J, with 14 bases between the two ends. Germline V gene lookup returns CDR1 SGHTA and CDR2 FQGNSA. CDR3 in amino acids: CASSLRGDWGSPLHF. Here the CDR3 DNA reads TGTGCCAGCAGCTTAAGGGGAGATTGGGGTTCACCCCTCCACTTT.

This chain uses TRBV6-2 or TRBV6-3 with TRBJ1-2; TRBD1 aligns across 10 bases. V lost 4 bases, J lost 7 bases, and 0 bases stayed unmatched. The CDR3 runs to 12 residues. Germline V gene lookup returns CDR1 MNHEY and CDR2 SVGEGT. For the CDR3, the DNA is TGTGCCAGCAGTTGGACAGGGGGTGGCTACACCTTC. Amino acid sequence: CASSWTGGGYTF.

The V call is TRBV6-1, the J call TRBJ2-1; 9 bases match TRBD2. V lost 4 bases and J lost 8; bases outside the gene matches: 12. The CDR3 runs 16 residues. Germline loops: CDR1 MNHNS, CDR2 SASEGT. CDR3 sequence: CASSGPSGETWDEQFF. The DNA for the CDR3 is TGTGCCAGCAGTGGACCTAGCGGGGAAACCTGGGATGAGCAGTTCTTC.

V usage is TRBV5-1 and J usage is TRBJ2-1, with TRBD1 matching over 10 bases. V was pared by 5 bases and J by 6 bases, with 11 bases of the junction left unmatched. The germline gives CDR1 SGHRS, CDR2 YFSETQ. The CDR3 loop spans 16 amino acids. CDR3 nucleotide sequence: TGCGCCAGCAGTAAAGGCCGGGACAGGGGTTTCAATGAGCAGTTCTTC. The encoded protein is CASSKGRDRGFNEQFF.

The chain has TRBV5-1 and TRBJ2-1; 13 positions agree with TRBD2. Trimming cost V 2 bases and J 9 bases; bases outside gene matches: 5. Germline CDR1 reads SGHRS; CDR2 reads YFSETQ. This CDR3 has 15 amino acids. The DNA of the CDR3 is TGCGCCAGCAGCTTCACTAGCGGGGGGGCGTCTGAGCAGTTCTTC. It translates to CASSFTSGGASEQFF. Supplemented by reference TRBV5-1 and TRBJ2-1, the full variable domain reads KAGVTQTPRYLIKTRGQQVTLSCSPISGHRSVSWYQQTPGQGLQFLFEYFSETQRNKGNFPGRFSGRQFSNSRSEMNVSTLELGDSALYLCASSFTSGGASEQFFGPGTRLTVL.

The chain recombines TRBV27 with TRBJ2-5; 9 bases match TRBD2. The V gene end was trimmed by 1 base and the J gene end by 1 base; junction bases not matched to a gene: 7. This CDR3 spans 17 amino acids. Germline CDR1 reads MNHEY; CDR2 reads SMNVEV (reference sequence). CDR3 in DNA: TGTGCCAGCAGTTTATTGGGTGCGGGGGGGTCCCAAGAGACCCAGTACTTC. It translates to CASSLLGAGGSQETQYF.

The CDR3 nucleotides are TGTGCCAGCAGAGCCGGGACAGGGAACTATGGCTACACCTTC. It yields the protein CASRAGTGNYGYTF. V is TRBV2 and J is TRBJ1-2; 9 bases agree with TRBD1. Trimming removed 6 bases from V and 2 bases from J; junction bases left unmatched: 4. The germline gives CDR1 SNHLY, CDR2 FYNNEI. The CDR3 length is 14 residues.

This chain connects TRBV5-4 to TRBJ1-1; D gene uncertain. CDR1 SGHNT and CDR2 YYREEE come from the germline V gene (reference sequence). This CDR3 contains 15 residues. V was clipped by 0 bases and J by 0 bases, with 9 bases between them. CDR3 amino acids: CASSLVGGLNTEAFF. CDR3 DNA sequence: TGTGCCAGCAGCTTGGTCGGAGGACTGAACACTGAAGCTTTCTTT.

The chain carries TRBV5-1 and TRBJ2-1; tentatively, D is TRBD1 or TRBD2 (6 bases each). CDR1 is SGHRS and CDR2 is YFSETQ in the germline V gene. The CDR3 loop spans 15 amino acids. V was clipped by 5 bases and J by 0 bases, with 12 bases between them. CDR3 sequence (DNA): TGCGCCAGCAGGGTCCGGGGGCCCTCCTACAATGAGCAGTTCTTC. Protein: CASRVRGPSYNEQFF.